A selection of T cell receptor beta chains follows, all from one sample in a study of CD8 T cells in Susac syndrome. TCRdb re-called the immunoSEQ multiplex PCR reads through MiXCR, storing one row per CDR3 protein. The repertoire holds about 300,000 distinct CDR3 sequences, with approximately 89% as singletons. Sequenced sample: CD8+ T cells from PBMCs. The source is a human donor with multiple sclerosis. Both conserved end residues are part of each CDR3. D genes are given only for firm matches. Not every row has a clone size; where given, it reads once, few, many or a size class.

v_gene	abundance	j_gene	d_gene	CDR3nt	CDR3aa
TRBV2	-	TRBJ2-1	TRBD1	TGTGCCAGCAGGGAAGGACAGGGGGCTGGTGAGCAGTTCTTC	CASREGQGAGEQFF
TRBV7-9	-	TRBJ2-7	-	TGTGCCAGCAGTTGGAGTGGGACTTACGAGCAGTACTTC	CASSWSGTYEQYF
TRBV6-5	once	TRBJ1-1	-	TGTGCCAGCAGTTACTCGAACCCGGGGGGTTTTGAAGCTTTCTTT	CASSYSNPGGFEAFF
TRBV27	-	TRBJ2-1	-	TGTGCCAGCAGGGGGAGCTATAGCTACAATGAGCAGTTCTTC	CASRGSYSYNEQFF
TRBV19	-	TRBJ2-2	TRBD2	TGTGCCAGTAGCCTCCTATCCGGGACTAGCGGGAGGAACACCGGGGAGCTGTTTTTT	CASSLLSGTSGRNTGELFF
TRBV5-4	-	TRBJ1-2	TRBD1	TGTGCCAGCAGCTCCGGGACAGTGTTCGGGGGAGATGGCTACACCTTC	CASSSGTVFGGDGYTF
TRBV15	-	TRBJ1-5	-	TGTGCCACCAGCAGAGAACATAGCAATCAGCCCCAGCATTTT	CATSREHSNQPQHF
TRBV20-1	-	TRBJ2-6	-	TGCAGTGCTATGAGAGGGGACGTGGGAGTATTGTTTGGGGCCAACGTCCTGACTTTC	CSAMRGDVGVLFGANVLTF
TRBV7-6	-	TRBJ2-3	-	TGTGCCAGCAGCCAAAGCGGACCCCCCACAGATACGCAGTATTTT	CASSQSGPPTDTQYF
TRBV9	-	TRBJ2-5	-	TGTGCCAGCAGCGGAACCTCGGGCCAAGAGACCCAGTACTTC	CASSGTSGQETQYF
TRBV18	-	TRBJ1-4	TRBD1	TGTGCCAGCTCACCAGGGACAGGCCCTGAAAAACTGTTTTTT	CASSPGTGPEKLFF
TRBV30	-	TRBJ1-1	-	TGTGCCTGGAGTGGGGCCATGAACACTGAAGCTTTCTTT	CAWSGAMNTEAFF
TRBV5-6	-	TRBJ2-7	-	TGTGCCAGCAGCTTGTTGGATAACAGATTCTACGAGCAGTACTTC	CASSLLDNRFYEQYF
TRBV20-1	-	TRBJ1-5	TRBD1	TGCAGTGCTAGTCGCGAGACAGGGGGCGATCAGCCCCAGCATTTT	CSASRETGGDQPQHF
TRBV7-8	-	TRBJ2-2	-	TGTGCCAGCAGCTTACGGGGGCCCACCGGGGAGCTGTTTTTT	CASSLRGPTGELFF
TRBV27	-	TRBJ2-6	-	TGTGCCAGCAGTTTAGGGGTTCTGGGGGCCAACGTCCTGACTTTC	CASSLGVLGANVLTF
TRBV12-3/TRBV12-4	-	TRBJ2-2	-	TGTGCCAGCAGTTTCGGAGCAGCGACCGGGGAGCTGTTTTTT	CASSFGAATGELFF
TRBV6-1	-	TRBJ1-1	-	TGTGCCAGCAGTCAATGGCCGGGGAACACTGAAGCTTTCTTT	CASSQWPGNTEAFF
TRBV9	-	TRBJ2-7	-	TGTGCCAGCAGCGTAGCGGACGGAACCTACGAGCAGTACTTC	CASSVADGTYEQYF
TRBV12-3/TRBV12-4	-	TRBJ2-2	-	TGTGCCAGCAGTTTTACAGGGAGAAACACCGGGGAGCTGTTTTTT	CASSFTGRNTGELFF
TRBV5-6	-	TRBJ2-7	-	TGTGCCAGCAGCTTCGGACCTTCAACCTACGAGCAGTACTTC	CASSFGPSTYEQYF
TRBV4-1	-	TRBJ1-2	-	TGCGCCAGCAGCCCATTCGGGGGGACCTATGGCTACACCTTC	CASSPFGGTYGYTF
TRBV7-6	-	TRBJ1-2	TRBD1	TGTGCCAGCAGCAAGGACAGGGCGGCTGGCTACACCTTC	CASSKDRAAGYTF
TRBV27	few	TRBJ2-1	TRBD2	TGTGCCAGCACTAGCGGGGCGAACAATGAGCAGTTCTTC	CASTSGANNEQFF
TRBV7-2	-	TRBJ2-1	-	TGTGCCAGCAGCTTAATTGGGGGGGCGTACAATGAGCAGTTCTTC	CASSLIGGAYNEQFF
TRBV4-2	few	TRBJ1-3	-	TGTGCCAGCAGCCAAGATTCAGTGGGGGGCCAAACTGGAAACACCATATATTTT	CASSQDSVGGQTGNTIYF
TRBV5-8	-	TRBJ2-1	TRBD2	TGTGCCAGCAGCTCTCCTGGACTAGCGGGAGGGAATGAGCAGTTCTTC	CASSSPGLAGGNEQFF
TRBV4-2	-	TRBJ1-2	TRBD1	TGTGCCAGCAGCCAAGAAGGGACAGCGATGGGCTACACCTTC	CASSQEGTAMGYTF
TRBV5-1	-	TRBJ2-1	-	TGCGCCAGCAGCCCCCCGGCTACAGGGCAGGACAATGAGCAGTTCTTC	CASSPPATGQDNEQFF
TRBV25-1	-	TRBJ2-7	-	TGTGCCAGCAGTGAATGGCCCAAGGGGGCCTACGAGCAGTACTTC	CASSEWPKGAYEQYF
TRBV24-1	-	TRBJ2-2	-	TGTGCCACCAGTCGTCCGGCTAGCGGGGAGCTGTTTTTT	CATSRPASGELFF
TRBV12-3/TRBV12-4	-	TRBJ2-2	-	TGTGCCAGCACCGAATTTAACACCGGGGAGCTGTTTTTT	CASTEFNTGELFF
TRBV29-1	-	TRBJ2-3	TRBD2	TGCAGCTCTGGGGAGGGCTTCGCAATCATTTCAGATACGCAGTATTTT	CSSGEGFAIISDTQYF
TRBV3-1	-	TRBJ2-5	TRBD2	TGTGCCAGCAGCCCTGTTCTAAGCGGGGGTTTCCAAGAGACCCAGTACTTC	CASSPVLSGGFQETQYF
TRBV19	few	TRBJ2-2	TRBD1	TGTGCCAGTAGTTGGGGACAGGGGTACACCGGGGAGCTGTTTTTT	CASSWGQGYTGELFF
TRBV15	-	TRBJ1-1	-	TGTGCCACCAGCAGACCAATCCGGGAGGGGGAAGTAACGTATGCTTTCTTT	CATSRPIREGEVTYAFF
TRBV27	-	TRBJ2-3	-	TGTGCCAGCAGTTTATCTGGCAGGGTTCTCATCCCAGATACGCAGTATTTT	CASSLSGRVLIPDTQYF
TRBV2	once	TRBJ2-7	-	TGTGCCAGCGGATTTACTAGCAGCTCCTACGAGCAGTACTTC	CASGFTSSSYEQYF
TRBV29-1	once	TRBJ2-7	-	TGCAGCTTCACCTGGAGGGGGGAGAGTGGCGAGCAGTACTTC	CSFTWRGESGEQYF
TRBV19	-	TRBJ1-1	-	TGTGCCAGTAGTGCAGGGGAGCGGAACACTGAAGCTTTCTTT	CASSAGERNTEAFF
TRBV28	-	TRBJ2-7	TRBD1	TGTGCCAGCAGGGACAGGGGAGAGGACGAGCAGTACTTC	CASRDRGEDEQYF
TRBV20-1	-	TRBJ2-3	TRBD2	TGCAGTGCTAGAGATACTAGCGGGAGGAGCACAGATACGCAGTATTTT	CSARDTSGRSTDTQYF
TRBV15	-	TRBJ1-1	-	TGTGCCACCAGCAGAGTAACGGGTTTGACTGAAGCTTTCTTT	CATSRVTGLTEAFF
TRBV24-1	-	TRBJ2-1	TRBD2	TGTGCCACCAGTGATTGGACTAGCGGGATAGACAATGAGCAGTTCTTC	CATSDWTSGIDNEQFF
TRBV27	once	TRBJ1-2	-	TGTGCCAGCAGTCTCCCCGGCTATGGCTACACCTTC	CASSLPGYGYTF
TRBV6-2/TRBV6-3	-	TRBJ2-3	-	TGTGCCAGCAGTTACTGGGGATCCCGAGATACGCAGTATTTT	CASSYWGSRDTQYF
TRBV19	-	TRBJ2-7	TRBD1	TGTGCCAGTAGTGCCCCCCTGGCCAGGGGGTCCTACGAGCAGTACTTC	CASSAPLARGSYEQYF
TRBV10-3	-	TRBJ1-4	-	TGTGCCATCAGTGAGTCCCCTAATGAAAAACTGTTTTTT	CAISESPNEKLFF
TRBV29-1	-	TRBJ2-3	-	TGCAGCGCTCAATTCCGGGACTCAACCCCCCGAAGAGATACGCAGTATTTT	CSAQFRDSTPRRDTQYF
TRBV2	-	TRBJ2-3	TRBD2	TGTGCCAGCATTAGCTTAGCGGGGAACACAGATACGCAGTATTTT	CASISLAGNTDTQYF
TRBV12-3/TRBV12-4	-	TRBJ2-1	-	TGTGCCAGCAGTTTATCCCTAAGAGGGGCTGAGCAGTTCTTC	CASSLSLRGAEQFF
TRBV3-1	-	TRBJ2-2	TRBD2	TGTGCCAGCAAGGGACTAGCGGGGGGGGACACCGGGGAGCTGTTTTTT	CASKGLAGGDTGELFF